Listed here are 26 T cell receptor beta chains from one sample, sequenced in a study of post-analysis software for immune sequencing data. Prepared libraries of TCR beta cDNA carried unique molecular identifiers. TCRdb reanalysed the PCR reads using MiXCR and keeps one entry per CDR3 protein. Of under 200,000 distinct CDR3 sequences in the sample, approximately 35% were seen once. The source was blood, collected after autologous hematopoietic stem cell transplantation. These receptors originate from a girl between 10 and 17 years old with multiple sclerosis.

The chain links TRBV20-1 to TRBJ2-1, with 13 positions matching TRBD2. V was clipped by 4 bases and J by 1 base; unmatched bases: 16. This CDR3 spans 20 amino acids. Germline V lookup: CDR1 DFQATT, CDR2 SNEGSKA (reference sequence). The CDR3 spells CSAKSQGSTSGRSSYNEQFF. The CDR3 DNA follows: TGCAGTGCTAAATCCCAGGGGTCGACTAGCGGGAGGTCATCCTACAATGAGCAGTTCTTC.

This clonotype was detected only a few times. For the CDR3, the DNA is TGCGCCAGCAGTTCCTATAGCGGGGGGGGCACAGATACGCAGTATTTT. Encoded protein: CASSSYSGGGTDTQYF. J is TRBJ2-3 and V is TRBV10-2, with TRBD2 matching 11 bases. Germline CDR1 and CDR2: WSHSY and SAAADI. The CDR3 has 16 residues. The V and J ends lost 5 bases and 1 base, in that order; junction bases with no gene match: 5.

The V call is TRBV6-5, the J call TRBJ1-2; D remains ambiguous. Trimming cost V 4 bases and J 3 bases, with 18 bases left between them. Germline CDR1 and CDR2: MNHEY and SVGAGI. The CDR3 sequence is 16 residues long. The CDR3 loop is CASSSFGPLRDYGYTF. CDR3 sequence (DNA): TGTGCCAGCAGTTCATTCGGACCGCTTAGGGACTATGGCTACACCTTC.

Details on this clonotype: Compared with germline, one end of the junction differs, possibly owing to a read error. CDR3 sequence reads: CASSLGTRGDEQFF. CDR3 DNA sequence: TGTGCTAGCAGCTTAGGGACTAGGGGGGATGAGCAGTTCTTC. The rearrangement links TRBV7-7 to TRBJ2-1; TRBD2 agrees at 8 bases. Germline V gene sequence: CDR1 SSHAT, CDR2 FNYEAQ (reference sequence). CDR3 size: 14 residues.

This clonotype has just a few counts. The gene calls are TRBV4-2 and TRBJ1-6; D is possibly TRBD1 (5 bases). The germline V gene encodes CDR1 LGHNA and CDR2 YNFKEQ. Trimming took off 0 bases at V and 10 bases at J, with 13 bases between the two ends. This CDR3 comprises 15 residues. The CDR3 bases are TGTGCCAGCAGCCAAGAGCTAAGGGGTAACTCACCCCTCCACTTT. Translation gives CASSQELRGNSPLHF.

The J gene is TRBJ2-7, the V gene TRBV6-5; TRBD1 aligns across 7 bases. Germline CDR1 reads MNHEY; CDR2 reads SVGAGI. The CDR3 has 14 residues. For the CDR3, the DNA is TGTGTCAGTAGGCTGGGACAGAACCTCTACGAGCAGTACTTC. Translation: CVSRLGQNLYEQYF.

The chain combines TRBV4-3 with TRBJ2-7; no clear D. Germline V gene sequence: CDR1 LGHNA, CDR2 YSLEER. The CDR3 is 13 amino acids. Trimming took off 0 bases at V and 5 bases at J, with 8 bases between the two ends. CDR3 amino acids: CASSQEEADEQYF. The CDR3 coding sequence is TGCGCCAGCAGCCAAGAAGAGGCAGACGAGCAGTACTTC.

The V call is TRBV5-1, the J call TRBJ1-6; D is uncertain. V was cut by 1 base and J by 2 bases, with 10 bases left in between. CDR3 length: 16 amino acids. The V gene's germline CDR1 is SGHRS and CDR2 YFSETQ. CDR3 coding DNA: TGCGCCAGCAGCTTGAACGTAAGGGCCTATAATTCACCCCTCCACTTT. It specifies CASSLNVRAYNSPLHF.

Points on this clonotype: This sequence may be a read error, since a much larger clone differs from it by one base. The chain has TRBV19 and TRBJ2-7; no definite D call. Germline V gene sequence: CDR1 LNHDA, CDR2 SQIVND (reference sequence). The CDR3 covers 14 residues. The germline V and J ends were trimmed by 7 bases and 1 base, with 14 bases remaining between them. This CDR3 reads CASNGQSESYEQYF. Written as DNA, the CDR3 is TGTGCCAGTAATGGGCAAAGCGAGTCCTACGAGCAGTACTTC.

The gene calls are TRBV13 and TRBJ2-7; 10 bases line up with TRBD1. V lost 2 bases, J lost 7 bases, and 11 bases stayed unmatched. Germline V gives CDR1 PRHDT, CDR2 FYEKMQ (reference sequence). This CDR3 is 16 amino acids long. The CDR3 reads CASSLYGTGDRNEQYF. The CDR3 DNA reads TGTGCCAGCAGCTTATATGGGACAGGGGACCGCAATGAGCAGTACTTC.

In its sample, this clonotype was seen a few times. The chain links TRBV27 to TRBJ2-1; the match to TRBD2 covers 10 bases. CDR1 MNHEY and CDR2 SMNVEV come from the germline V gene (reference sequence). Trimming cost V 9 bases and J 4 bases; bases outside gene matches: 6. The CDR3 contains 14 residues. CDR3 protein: CARYVAGGYNEQFF. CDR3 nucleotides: TGTGCCAGATATGTAGCGGGAGGATACAATGAGCAGTTCTTC.

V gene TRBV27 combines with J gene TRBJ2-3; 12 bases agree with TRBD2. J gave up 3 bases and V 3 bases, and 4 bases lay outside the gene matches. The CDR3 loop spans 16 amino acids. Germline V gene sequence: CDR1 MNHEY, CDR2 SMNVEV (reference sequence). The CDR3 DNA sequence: TGTGCCAGCAGTTTCCTAGCGGGAGGGTTTACAGATACGCAGTATTTT. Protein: CASSFLAGGFTDTQYF.

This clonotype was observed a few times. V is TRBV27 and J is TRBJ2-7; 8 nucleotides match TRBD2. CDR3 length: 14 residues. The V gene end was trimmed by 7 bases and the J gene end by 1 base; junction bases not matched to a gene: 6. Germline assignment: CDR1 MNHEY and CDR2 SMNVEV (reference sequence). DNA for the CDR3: TGTGCCAGCAAAGCGGGCGGGGGGTCCTACGAGCAGTACTTC. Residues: CASKAGGGSYEQYF.

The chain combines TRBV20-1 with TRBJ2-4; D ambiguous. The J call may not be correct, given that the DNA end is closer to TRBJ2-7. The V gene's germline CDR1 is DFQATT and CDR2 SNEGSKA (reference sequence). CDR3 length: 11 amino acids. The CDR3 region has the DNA TGCAGTGCTGTGGATGACTACGAGCAGTACTTC. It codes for CSAVDDYEQYF.

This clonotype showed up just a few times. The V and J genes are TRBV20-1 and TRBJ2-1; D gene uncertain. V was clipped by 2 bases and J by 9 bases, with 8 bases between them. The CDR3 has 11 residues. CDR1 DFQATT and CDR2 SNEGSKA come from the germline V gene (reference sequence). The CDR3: CSARPAGEQFF. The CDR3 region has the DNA TGCAGTGCTAGACCGGCAGGTGAGCAGTTCTTC.

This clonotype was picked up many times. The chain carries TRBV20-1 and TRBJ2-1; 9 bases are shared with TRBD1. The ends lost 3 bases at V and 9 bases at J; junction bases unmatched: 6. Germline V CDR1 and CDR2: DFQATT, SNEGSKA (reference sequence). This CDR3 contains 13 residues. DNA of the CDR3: TGCAGTGCTAGTGACAGGGGGTATGGTGAGCAGTTCTTC. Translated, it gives CSASDRGYGEQFF.

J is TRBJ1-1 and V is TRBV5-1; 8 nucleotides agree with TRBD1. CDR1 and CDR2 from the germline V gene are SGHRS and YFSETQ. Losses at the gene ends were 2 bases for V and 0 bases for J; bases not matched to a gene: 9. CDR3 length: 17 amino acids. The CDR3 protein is CASSFSSTGAVNTEAFF. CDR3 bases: TGCGCCAGCAGCTTTAGCTCGACAGGGGCGGTGAACACTGAAGCTTTCTTT.

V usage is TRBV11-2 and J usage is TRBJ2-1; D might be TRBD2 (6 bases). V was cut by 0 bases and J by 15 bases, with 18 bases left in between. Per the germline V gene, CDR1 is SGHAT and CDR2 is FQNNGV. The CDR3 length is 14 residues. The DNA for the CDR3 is TGTGCCAGCAGCTTAGATATTTCGATAGCGGACTCGTTCTTC. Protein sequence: CASSLDISIADSFF.

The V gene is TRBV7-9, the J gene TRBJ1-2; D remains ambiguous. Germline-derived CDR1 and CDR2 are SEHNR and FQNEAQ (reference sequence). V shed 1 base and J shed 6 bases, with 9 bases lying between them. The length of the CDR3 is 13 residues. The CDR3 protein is CASSLVGVNGYTF. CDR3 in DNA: TGTGCCAGCAGCTTAGTGGGTGTGAATGGCTACACCTTC.

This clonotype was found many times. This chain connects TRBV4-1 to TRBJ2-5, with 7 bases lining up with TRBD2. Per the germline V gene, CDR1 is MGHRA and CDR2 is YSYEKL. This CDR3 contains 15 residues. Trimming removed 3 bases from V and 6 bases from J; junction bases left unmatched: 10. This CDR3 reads CASSHPWRGTKTQYF. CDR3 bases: TGCGCCAGCAGCCACCCCTGGCGGGGGACTAAGACCCAGTACTTC.

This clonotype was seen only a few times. As DNA, the CDR3 is TGTGCCAGCAGTCCCACCTCGGTGGAGGGGTTCTCCTACGAGCAGTACTTC. Encoded protein: CASSPTSVEGFSYEQYF. The chain employs TRBV28 and TRBJ2-7, with D perhaps matching TRBD2 (6 bases). In germline, CDR1 is MDHEN, CDR2 SYDVKM. The ends were cut back, 5 bases at V and 0 bases at J, with 20 bases in the middle. The CDR3 has 17 amino acids.

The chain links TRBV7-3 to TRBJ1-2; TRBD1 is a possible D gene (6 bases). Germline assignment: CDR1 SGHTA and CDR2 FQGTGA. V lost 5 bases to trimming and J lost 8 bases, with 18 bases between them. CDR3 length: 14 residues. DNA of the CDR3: TGTGCCAGCAGCCCGAACAGGGAAGCGAAGGGCTACACCTTC. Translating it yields CASSPNREAKGYTF.

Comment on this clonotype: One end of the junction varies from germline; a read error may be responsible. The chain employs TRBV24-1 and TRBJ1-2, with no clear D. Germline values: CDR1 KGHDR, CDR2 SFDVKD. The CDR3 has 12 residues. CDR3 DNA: TGTGCCACCAATGATTTGTCCAGGGGCTACACCTTC. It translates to CATNDLSRGYTF.

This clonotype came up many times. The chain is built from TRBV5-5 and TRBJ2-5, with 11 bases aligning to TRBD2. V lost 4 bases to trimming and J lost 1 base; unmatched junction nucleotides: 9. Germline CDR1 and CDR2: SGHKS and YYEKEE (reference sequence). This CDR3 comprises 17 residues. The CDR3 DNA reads TGTGCCAGCAGCAGTACGACTAGCGGGGCACCCCAAGAGACCCAGTACTTC. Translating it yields CASSSTTSGAPQETQYF.

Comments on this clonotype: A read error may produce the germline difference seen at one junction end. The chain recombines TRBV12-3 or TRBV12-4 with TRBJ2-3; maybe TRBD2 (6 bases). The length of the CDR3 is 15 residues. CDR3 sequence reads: CASSQTRGRADMQYF. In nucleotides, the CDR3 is TGTGCCAGCAGTCAGACTAGAGGCCGAGCAGATATGCAGTATTTC.

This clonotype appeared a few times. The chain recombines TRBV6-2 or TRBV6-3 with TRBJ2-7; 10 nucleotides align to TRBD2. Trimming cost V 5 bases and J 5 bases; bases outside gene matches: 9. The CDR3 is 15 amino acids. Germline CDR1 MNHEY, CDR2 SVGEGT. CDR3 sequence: CASSRFSGRADEQYF. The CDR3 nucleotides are TGTGCCAGCAGTAGATTCAGCGGGAGGGCCGACGAGCAGTACTTC.